The rows below give T cell receptor beta chains drawn from one sample of a study of immune evolution from preneoplasia to lung adenocarcinoma. Produced via immunoSEQ multiplex PCR; TCRdb's table is partial and in-frame only. The table has about 4,000 clones, approximately 90% seen once. The specimen sequenced was FFPE minimally invasive lung adenocarcinoma tissue. Receptors were obtained from an older donor with lung adenocarcinoma. CDR3s include the opening cysteine and the closing phenylalanine or tryptophan. Fields, in order: J gene, clone size, V gene, D gene, CDR3 length, CDR3 protein, CDR3 DNA. D genes are given only for firm matches. The size field is filled for only some rows; it gives once, few, many or a size class.

j_call: TRBJ2-1; clone_size: NA; v_call: TRBV5-1; d_call: NA; cdr3_length: 15; cdr3_aa: CASSTGGQNYNEQFF; cdr3_nt: TGCGCCAGCAGCACCGGGGGACAGAACTACAATGAGCAGTTCTTC
j_call: TRBJ1-1; clone_size: NA; v_call: TRBV19; d_call: NA; cdr3_length: 13; cdr3_aa: CASSSQAGTEAFF; cdr3_nt: TGTGCCAGTAGTAGCCAGGCGGGGACTGAAGCTTTCTTT
j_call: TRBJ1-1; clone_size: NA; v_call: TRBV7-3; d_call: TRBD1; cdr3_length: 15; cdr3_aa: CASSDTGGIGTEAFF; cdr3_nt: TGTGCCAGCAGCGATACAGGGGGGATCGGCACTGAAGCTTTCTTT
j_call: TRBJ2-1; clone_size: NA; v_call: TRBV7-8; d_call: TRBD2; cdr3_length: 15; cdr3_aa: CASSSPGLAHNEQFF; cdr3_nt: TGTGCCAGCAGCTCCCCGGGACTAGCGCACAATGAGCAGTTCTTC
j_call: TRBJ2-3; clone_size: NA; v_call: TRBV9; d_call: TRBD1; cdr3_length: 17; cdr3_aa: CASSAEGGQGYSDTQYF; cdr3_nt: TGTGCCAGCAGCGCAGAGGGGGGACAGGGATACTCGGATACGCAGTATTTT
j_call: TRBJ2-5; clone_size: NA; v_call: TRBV28; d_call: NA; cdr3_length: 14; cdr3_aa: CASSLGSYQETQYF; cdr3_nt: TGTGCCAGCAGTTTGGGGAGTTACCAAGAGACCCAGTACTTC
j_call: TRBJ2-5; clone_size: NA; v_call: TRBV7-9; d_call: NA; cdr3_length: 16; cdr3_aa: CASSYGFSTGEETQYF; cdr3_nt: TGTGCCAGCAGCTACGGATTTTCCACTGGGGAAGAGACCCAGTACTTC
j_call: TRBJ1-2; clone_size: NA; v_call: TRBV7-9; d_call: NA; cdr3_length: 16; cdr3_aa: CASSLALGSVNYGYTF; cdr3_nt: TGTGCCAGCAGCTTAGCGCTGGGCAGTGTTAACTATGGCTACACCTTC
j_call: TRBJ1-1; clone_size: NA; v_call: TRBV5-8; d_call: TRBD1; cdr3_length: 16; cdr3_aa: CASSPKYWDRNTEAFF; cdr3_nt: TGTGCCAGCAGCCCGAAATACTGGGACAGGAACACTGAAGCTTTCTTT
j_call: TRBJ1-2; clone_size: NA; v_call: TRBV10-3; d_call: TRBD1; cdr3_length: 13; cdr3_aa: CAISEHTGDGYTF; cdr3_nt: TGTGCCATCAGTGAGCACACAGGGGATGGCTACACCTTC
j_call: TRBJ2-1; clone_size: NA; v_call: TRBV9; d_call: NA; cdr3_length: 13; cdr3_aa: CASSVDGANEQFF; cdr3_nt: TGTGCCAGCAGCGTAGACGGGGCCAATGAGCAGTTCTTC
j_call: TRBJ1-2; clone_size: NA; v_call: TRBV11-3; d_call: TRBD1; cdr3_length: 16; cdr3_aa: CASSLEGRQGNYGYTF; cdr3_nt: TGTGCCAGCAGCTTAGAAGGGCGACAGGGAAACTATGGCTACACCTTC
j_call: TRBJ2-2; clone_size: NA; v_call: TRBV7-6; d_call: NA; cdr3_length: 13; cdr3_aa: CASSTLGAQELFF; cdr3_nt: TGTGCCAGCAGTACCCTAGGTGCGCAGGAGCTGTTTTTT
j_call: TRBJ1-5; clone_size: NA; v_call: TRBV7-8; d_call: NA; cdr3_length: 16; cdr3_aa: CASSLGAPNSNQPQHF; cdr3_nt: TGTGCCAGCAGCTTAGGGGCCCCGAATAGCAATCAGCCCCAGCATTTT
j_call: TRBJ1-2; clone_size: NA; v_call: TRBV27; d_call: NA; cdr3_length: 14; cdr3_aa: CASRSGAANYGYTF; cdr3_nt: TGTGCCAGCAGATCGGGAGCAGCTAACTATGGCTACACCTTC
j_call: TRBJ1-2; clone_size: NA; v_call: TRBV5-1; d_call: NA; cdr3_length: 13; cdr3_aa: CASSQDEGYGYTF; cdr3_nt: TGCGCCAGCAGCCAGGACGAGGGGTATGGCTACACCTTC
j_call: TRBJ1-5; clone_size: NA; v_call: TRBV2; d_call: NA; cdr3_length: 14; cdr3_aa: CASSDPGQIWPEHF; cdr3_nt: TGTGCCAGCAGTGACCCTGGACAGATCTGGCCGGAGCATTTT
j_call: TRBJ2-2; clone_size: NA; v_call: TRBV2; d_call: NA; cdr3_length: 14; cdr3_aa: CASSVYSNTGELFF; cdr3_nt: TGTGCCAGCAGTGTGTACTCCAACACCGGGGAGCTGTTTTTT
j_call: TRBJ1-1; clone_size: NA; v_call: TRBV5-1; d_call: TRBD1; cdr3_length: 15; cdr3_aa: CASTGTGGANTEAFF; cdr3_nt: TGCGCCAGCACCGGGACAGGGGGGGCGAACACTGAAGCTTTCTTT
j_call: TRBJ2-5; clone_size: NA; v_call: TRBV6-1; d_call: TRBD2; cdr3_length: 15; cdr3_aa: CASSATSGSRETQYF; cdr3_nt: TGTGCCAGCAGTGCGACTAGCGGGAGCCGAGAGACCCAGTACTTC
j_call: TRBJ2-6; clone_size: NA; v_call: TRBV30; d_call: NA; cdr3_length: 17; cdr3_aa: CAWSVASSNSGANVLTF; cdr3_nt: TGTGCCTGGAGTGTGGCTAGCAGCAACTCTGGGGCCAACGTCCTGACTTTC
j_call: TRBJ2-7; clone_size: NA; v_call: TRBV2; d_call: NA; cdr3_length: 14; cdr3_aa: CASSERLYSYEQYF; cdr3_nt: TGTGCCAGCAGTGAACGGCTATACTCCTACGAGCAGTACTTC
j_call: TRBJ1-1; clone_size: once; v_call: TRBV2; d_call: NA; cdr3_length: 11; cdr3_aa: CASSQTDEAFF; cdr3_nt: TGTGCCAGCAGCCAGACAGATGAAGCTTTCTTT
j_call: TRBJ1-5; clone_size: NA; v_call: TRBV30; d_call: TRBD1; cdr3_length: 15; cdr3_aa: CAWSRTGASNQPQHF; cdr3_nt: TGTGCCTGGAGCCGGACAGGGGCGAGCAATCAGCCCCAGCATTTT
j_call: TRBJ1-3; clone_size: NA; v_call: TRBV5-1; d_call: NA; cdr3_length: 15; cdr3_aa: CASSSGGTQGNTIYF; cdr3_nt: TGCGCCAGCAGCTCGGGAGGGACTCAAGGGAACACCATATATTTT
j_call: TRBJ2-1; clone_size: NA; v_call: TRBV19; d_call: NA; cdr3_length: 15; cdr3_aa: CASSIAESGINEQFF; cdr3_nt: TGTGCCAGTAGTATAGCGGAGTCAGGGATCAATGAGCAGTTCTTC
j_call: TRBJ2-1; clone_size: NA; v_call: TRBV7-9; d_call: NA; cdr3_length: 11; cdr3_aa: CASSLGVEQFF; cdr3_nt: TGTGCCAGCAGCTTAGGAGTTGAGCAGTTCTTC
j_call: TRBJ2-3; clone_size: NA; v_call: TRBV4-2; d_call: TRBD1; cdr3_length: 17; cdr3_aa: CASSQESGQGASDTQYF; cdr3_nt: TGTGCCAGCAGCCAAGAATCAGGCCAGGGGGCTTCAGATACGCAGTATTTT
j_call: TRBJ2-1; clone_size: NA; v_call: TRBV9; d_call: TRBD2; cdr3_length: 15; cdr3_aa: CASSVVSGRTNEQFF; cdr3_nt: TGTGCCAGCAGCGTGGTTAGCGGGAGGACCAATGAGCAGTTCTTC
j_call: TRBJ2-3; clone_size: few; v_call: TRBV2; d_call: NA; cdr3_length: 14; cdr3_aa: CASMGGTSADTQYF; cdr3_nt: TGTGCCAGCATGGGGGGAACGAGTGCAGATACGCAGTATTTT
j_call: TRBJ1-2; clone_size: NA; v_call: TRBV28; d_call: NA; cdr3_length: 11; cdr3_aa: CASSSNDGYTF; cdr3_nt: TGTGCCAGCAGTTCGAATGACGGCTACACCTTC
j_call: TRBJ1-4; clone_size: NA; v_call: TRBV11-3; d_call: NA; cdr3_length: 12; cdr3_aa: CASSSRGEKLFF; cdr3_nt: TGTGCCAGCAGCTCCCGGGGTGAAAAACTGTTTTTT
j_call: TRBJ1-1; clone_size: once; v_call: TRBV7-9; d_call: TRBD1; cdr3_length: 12; cdr3_aa: CASRTGSTEAFF; cdr3_nt: TGTGCCAGCAGGACAGGGAGCACTGAAGCTTTCTTT
j_call: TRBJ1-1; clone_size: NA; v_call: TRBV11-2; d_call: TRBD1; cdr3_length: 12; cdr3_aa: CASSQEGAEAFF; cdr3_nt: TGTGCCAGCAGCCAAGAGGGGGCCGAAGCTTTCTTT
j_call: TRBJ2-1; clone_size: NA; v_call: TRBV5-8; d_call: NA; cdr3_length: 14; cdr3_aa: CASSLGPKGSEQFF; cdr3_nt: TGTGCCAGCAGCTTGGGCCCCAAGGGGAGTGAGCAGTTCTTC
j_call: TRBJ2-2; clone_size: NA; v_call: TRBV6-5; d_call: NA; cdr3_length: 15; cdr3_aa: CASSYSGRNTGELFF; cdr3_nt: TGTGCCAGCAGTTACTCGGGCCGGAACACCGGGGAGCTGTTTTTT